The 29 T cell receptor beta chains below come from one sample, sequenced in a study of blood T cell repertoires in COVID-19. The data were produced by immunoSEQ multiplex PCR, yet TCRdb's version contains in-frame clones alone and is incomplete. The table has around 220,000 clones, more than 75% seen once. Sample: peripheral blood. The source is a woman aged 80 or over with COVID-19, enrolled during active disease.

The chain employs TRBV11-3 and TRBJ2-5, with 7 positions matching TRBD1. In germline, CDR1 is SGHNT, CDR2 YENEEA. The CDR3 consists of 15 residues. J gave up 1 base and V 5 bases, and 7 bases lay outside the gene matches. CDR3 DNA sequence: TGTGCCAGCAGCCCAGGGACAGTCCTCCAAGAGACCCAGTACTTC. This gives the protein CASSPGTVLQETQYF.

V gene TRBV6-6 combines with J gene TRBJ1-5; 7 nucleotides align to TRBD1. The junction had 4 bases not matched to a gene; V was cut back by 2 bases and J by 0 bases. The CDR3 consists of 16 residues. CDR1 is MNHNY and CDR2 is SVGAGI in the germline V gene (reference sequence). CDR3 DNA: TGTGCCAGCAGTTACAAGGGGGCGAATAGCAATCAGCCCCAGCATTTT. This encodes CASSYKGANSNQPQHF.

The chain has TRBV24-1 and TRBJ1-2, with 7 bases lining up with TRBD1. Unmatched junction bases numbered 6, after V lost 5 bases and J lost 10 bases. Germline V gene sequence: CDR1 KGHDR, CDR2 SFDVKD. CDR3 length equals 12 residues. CDR3 DNA: TGTGCCACCAGTGCAAGGGACAGCGACTACACCTTC. Its translation: CATSARDSDYTF.

The V call is TRBV11-3, the J call TRBJ1-1; D unclear. Germline-derived CDR1 and CDR2 are SGHNT and YENEEA. The CDR3 loop spans 14 amino acids. The V gene lost 2 bases and the J gene lost 3 bases, with 10 bases spanning the gap. The CDR3 region has the DNA TGTGCCAGCAGCTTAAGAGGGAGTTACACTGAAGCTTTCTTT. Its translation is CASSLRGSYTEAFF.

The V gene is TRBV7-3, the J gene TRBJ2-2; 15 nucleotides agree with TRBD2. The germline V gene encodes CDR1 SGHTA and CDR2 FQGTGA. This CDR3 comprises 16 residues. Losses at the gene ends were 4 bases for V and 4 bases for J; bases not matched to a gene: 1. CDR3 coding DNA: TGTGCCAGCAGCTCGGGACTAGCGGGAGGCACCGGGGAGCTGTTTTTT. This translates into CASSSGLAGGTGELFF.

The chain is built from TRBV5-6 and TRBJ1-1; 9 positions match TRBD1. Trimming at V came to 3 bases and at J to 3 bases, leaving 6 bases not matched to a gene. Germline V lookup: CDR1 SGHDT, CDR2 YYEEEE. The CDR3 sequence is 15 residues long. CDR3 sequence: CASSYLDRGDTEAFF. In DNA, the CDR3 is TGTGCCAGCAGCTACCTCGACAGGGGGGACACTGAAGCTTTCTTT.

The chain employs TRBV19 and TRBJ2-7, with TRBD1 matching 9 bases. Germline V gene lookup returns CDR1 LNHDA and CDR2 SQIVND (reference sequence). The V segment lost 7 bases and the J segment 4 bases; nucleotides outside the gene matches: 5. The CDR3 is made up of 13 amino acids. This CDR3 is CASTRTGEYEQYF. CDR3 nucleotides: TGTGCCAGTACCCGGACAGGGGAATACGAGCAGTACTTC.

This chain connects TRBV19 to TRBJ1-3, with unresolved D. This CDR3 contains 13 residues. Germline V gene lookup returns CDR1 LNHDA and CDR2 SQIVND (reference sequence). V shed 1 base and J shed 8 bases, with 9 bases lying between them. The DNA of the CDR3 is TGTGCCAGTAGTATAGGCCGACGGGACACCATATATTTT. It codes for CASSIGRRDTIYF.

V gene TRBV14 combines with J gene TRBJ2-3; the D is unclear. Germline V gives CDR1 SGHDN, CDR2 FVKESK. The CDR3 has 13 amino acids. Trimming cost V 4 bases and J 8 bases, with 13 bases left between them. The CDR3 protein is CASSPPPGSTQYF. DNA for the CDR3: TGTGCCAGCAGCCCACCCCCCGGGTCTACGCAGTATTTT.

This clone was seen once. The chain joins TRBV4-1 to TRBJ2-7, with a possible D match to TRBD2 (5 bases). The CDR3 consists of 15 residues. V dropped 3 bases and J dropped 1 base, with 13 bases sitting between them. CDR1 and CDR2 (germline): MGHRA, YSYEKL. CDR3 sequence (DNA): TGCGCCAGCAGCCAGGACGGACTGGCGTCCTACGAGCAGTACTTC. This gives the protein CASSQDGLASYEQYF.

The genes are TRBV2 and TRBJ1-1, with TRBD1 as a possible D gene (6 bases). Trimming took 6 bases from V and 4 from J, leaving 15 bases between them. From germline, CDR1 is SNHLY and CDR2 FYNNEI. CDR3 length: 14 amino acids. The CDR3 DNA sequence: TGTGCCAGCAGCCTACAGGGAAGGAGCACTGAAGCTTTCTTT. Residues: CASSLQGRSTEAFF.

The chain links TRBV19 to TRBJ1-1; D gene unclear. The V and J ends lost 4 bases and 3 bases respectively, with 9 bases between them. This CDR3 has 13 amino acids. Germline values: CDR1 LNHDA, CDR2 SQIVND (reference sequence). CDR3 in amino acids: CASSTDSDTEAFF. The CDR3 DNA is TGTGCCAGTAGTACAGATAGTGACACTGAAGCTTTCTTT.

J is TRBJ2-6 and V is TRBV28, with 10 positions matching TRBD2. J was trimmed by 4 bases and V by 7 bases; bases with no gene match: 19. Germline V gene lookup returns CDR1 MDHEN and CDR2 SYDVKM. The CDR3 sequence is 20 residues long. The CDR3 DNA reads as TGTGCCAGCAAGGTTTCGAACCCGGGACTAGCGTATTCCGGGGCCAACGTCCTGACTTTC. Translating gives CASKVSNPGLAYSGANVLTF.

CDR3 sequence reads: CSAQAGGLTQYF. In DNA form, the CDR3 reads TGCAGCGCACAGGCAGGGGGGTTGACCCAGTACTTC. The rearrangement links TRBV29-1 to TRBJ2-5; possible D gene TRBD1, 7 bases. The CDR3 sequence is 12 residues long. Germline V gene data show CDR1 as SQVTM and CDR2 as ANQGSEA. Deletions cut 7 bases from V and 7 bases from J, with 16 bases between.

The rearrangement joins TRBV5-1 to TRBJ2-7; 9 positions agree with TRBD2. The CDR3 is made up of 15 amino acids. From germline, CDR1 is SGHRS and CDR2 YFSETQ. Unmatched junction bases numbered 3, after V lost 2 bases and J lost 0 bases. Here the CDR3 DNA reads TGCGCCAGCAGCTTCGATAGCGGGAGCTCCTACGAGCAGTACTTC. Translating gives CASSFDSGSSYEQYF.

This clone is a singleton in its sample. The J gene is TRBJ2-2, the V gene TRBV6-5; 8 bases match TRBD1. The germline V gene encodes CDR1 MNHEY and CDR2 SVGAGI. Unmatched junction bases numbered 6, after V lost 7 bases and J lost 2 bases. The CDR3 sequence is 15 residues long. The CDR3 DNA sequence: TGTGCCAGCACTAGACAGGGGACAAACACCGGGGAGCTGTTTTTT. Protein product: CASTRQGTNTGELFF.

The chain carries TRBV15 and TRBJ1-2; D unresolved. V lost 1 base and J 6 bases, leaving 6 bases between the germline ends. The CDR3 extends over 12 amino acids. Germline V gene lookup returns CDR1 LNHNV and CDR2 YYDKDF (reference sequence). The CDR3 protein is CATSRAQDGYTF. Written as DNA, the CDR3 is TGTGCCACCAGCAGAGCGCAGGATGGCTACACCTTC.

This rearrangement joins TRBV9 to TRBJ1-1; a possible D gene is TRBD1 (5 bases). V shed 4 bases and J shed 4 bases, with 14 bases lying between them. The CDR3 covers 14 residues. Germline CDR1 reads SGDLS; CDR2 reads YYNGEE. CDR3 coding DNA: TGTGCCAGCAGCATACAGCAGGGTGGCACTGAAGCTTTCTTT. It encodes CASSIQQGGTEAFF.

The genes are TRBV10-3 and TRBJ1-2; tentatively, D is TRBD1 (5 bases). The CDR3 covers 13 residues. CDR1 and CDR2 (germline): ENHRY, SYGVKD. V dropped 8 bases and J dropped 4 bases, with 14 bases sitting between them. The CDR3 sequence: CAIAAGQAYGYTF. CDR3 bases: TGTGCCATCGCCGCGGGGCAGGCCTATGGCTACACCTTC.

The chain couples TRBV29-1 to TRBJ1-1, with 12 bases lining up with TRBD1. CDR1 is SQVTM and CDR2 is ANQGSEA in the germline V gene. The CDR3 consists of 12 residues. J lost 6 bases, V lost 7 bases, and 3 bases had no gene match. In nucleotides, the CDR3 is TGCAGCGCCGGGACAGGGGGCTCTGAAGCTTTCTTT. Protein sequence: CSAGTGGSEAFF.

The chain has TRBV6-5 and TRBJ1-3, with D hard to call. The V end was cut by 6 bases, the J end by 2 bases, with 8 bases between. CDR3 length: 13 residues. Germline V gene data show CDR1 as MNHEY and CDR2 as SVGAGI. Here the CDR3 reads CASSPGTGNTIYF. As DNA, the CDR3 is TGTGCCAGCAGCCCGGGGACTGGAAACACCATATATTTT.

The chain employs TRBV9 and TRBJ1-4; TRBD1 is a possible D gene (6 bases). V was clipped by 4 bases and J by 5 bases, with 15 bases between them. Germline V gene data show CDR1 as SGDLS and CDR2 as YYNGEE. The CDR3 spans 15 residues. The CDR3 is CASSTGQPVNEKLFF. Here the CDR3 DNA reads TGTGCCAGCAGCACAGGACAGCCAGTGAATGAAAAACTGTTTTTT.

V gene TRBV30 combines with J gene TRBJ1-1; D possibly corresponds to TRBD1 (6 bases). Between the trimmed V and J ends, which lost 1 base and 11 bases, there was a span of 11 bases. This CDR3 has 11 amino acids. The germline CDR1 and CDR2 sequences are GTSNPN and SVGIG (reference sequence). This CDR3 reads CAWSAGTWAFF. The CDR3 DNA reads as TGTGCCTGGAGTGCCGGGACATGGGCTTTCTTT.

The chain couples TRBV19 to TRBJ2-2; TRBD2 might be the D (7 bases). The CDR3 consists of 16 residues. V was trimmed by 6 bases and J by 1 base, leaving 15 bases between them. Germline-derived CDR1 and CDR2 are LNHDA and SQIVND (reference sequence). CDR3 bases: TGTGCCAGTAGATACGGGGGGCGGCAGAACACCGGGGAGCTGTTTTTT. This sequence encodes CASRYGGRQNTGELFF.

There are many counts of this clone. The chain joins TRBV29-1 to TRBJ1-1, with 7 bases fitting TRBD1. The germline gives CDR1 SQVTM, CDR2 ANQGSEA. The trim removed 5 bases at V and 4 bases at J, leaving 7 bases unmatched. CDR3 length: 13 residues. CDR3 sequence reads: CSVSTGRTTEAFF. DNA of the CDR3: TGCAGCGTTTCGACAGGGAGGACCACTGAAGCTTTCTTT. The full variable domain, rest sourced from reference TRBV29-1 and TRBJ1-1, is SAVISQKPSRDICQRGTSLTIQCQVDSQVTMMFWYRQQPGQSLTLIATANQGSEATYESGFVIDKFPISRPNLTFSTLTVSNMSPEDSSIYLCSVSTGRTTEAFFGQGTRLTVV.

This clone has only a few counts. V usage is TRBV5-1 and J usage is TRBJ2-1; no clear D gene. This CDR3 is built from 14 residues. V lost 2 bases and J 6 bases, leaving 12 bases between the germline ends. Per germline, CDR1 SGHRS and CDR2 YFSETQ. In nucleotides, the CDR3 is TGCGCCAGCAGCTTTACACAGAGCCCCAATGAGCAGTTCTTC. Protein: CASSFTQSPNEQFF.

The chain joins TRBV18 to TRBJ1-1, with 7 bases that match TRBD1. CDR3 length: 15 residues. Germline values: CDR1 KGHSH, CDR2 LQKENI. V lost 1 base to trimming and J lost 6 bases; unmatched junction nucleotides: 8. The CDR3 protein is CASSPQGANSAEAFF. The CDR3 DNA is TGTGCCAGCTCACCACAGGGGGCTAATAGCGCTGAAGCTTTCTTT.

This chain joins TRBV5-1 and TRBJ1-1, with 12 positions matching TRBD1. The CDR3 spans 14 residues. After removal of 4 bases from V and 4 bases from J, the junction contained 2 bases not matched to a gene. Germline-derived CDR1 and CDR2 are SGHRS and YFSETQ. CDR3 DNA: TGCGCCAGCAGCCGGGACAGGGGGCTCACTGAAGCTTTCTTT. Translated: CASSRDRGLTEAFF.

V and J are TRBV5-1 and TRBJ1-1; the match to TRBD1 covers 11 bases. The V gene's germline CDR1 is SGHRS and CDR2 YFSETQ. Unmatched junction bases numbered 3, after V lost 2 bases and J lost 3 bases. This CDR3 is built from 15 residues. For the CDR3, the DNA is TGCGCCAGCAGCTTTCGGACAGGGGGCGACACTGAAGCTTTCTTT. Its protein is CASSFRTGGDTEAFF.